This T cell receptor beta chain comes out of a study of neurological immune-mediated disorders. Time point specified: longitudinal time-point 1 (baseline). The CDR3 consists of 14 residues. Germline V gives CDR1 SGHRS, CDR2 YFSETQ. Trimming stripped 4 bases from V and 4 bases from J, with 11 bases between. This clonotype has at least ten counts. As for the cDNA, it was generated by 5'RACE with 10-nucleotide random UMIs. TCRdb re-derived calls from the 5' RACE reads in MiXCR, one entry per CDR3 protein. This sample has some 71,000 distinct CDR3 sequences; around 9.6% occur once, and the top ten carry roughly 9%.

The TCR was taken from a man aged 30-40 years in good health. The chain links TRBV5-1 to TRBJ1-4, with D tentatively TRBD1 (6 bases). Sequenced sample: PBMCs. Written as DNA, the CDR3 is TGCGCCAGCAGCCTCGGACAGTATAATGAAAAACTGTTTTTT. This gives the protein CASSLGQYNEKLFF.